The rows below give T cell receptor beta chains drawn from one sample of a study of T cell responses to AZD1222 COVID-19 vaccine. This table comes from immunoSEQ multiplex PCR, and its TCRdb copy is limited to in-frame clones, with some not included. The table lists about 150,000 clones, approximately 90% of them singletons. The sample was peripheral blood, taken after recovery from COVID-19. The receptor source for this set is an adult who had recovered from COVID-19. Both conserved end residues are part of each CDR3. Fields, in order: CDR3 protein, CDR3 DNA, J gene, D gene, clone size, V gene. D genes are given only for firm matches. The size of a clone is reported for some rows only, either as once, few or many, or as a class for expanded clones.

CDR3: CASSSTSGSNQETQYF; DNA: TGTGCCAGCTCATCCACTAGCGGGAGTAACCAAGAGACCCAGTACTTC; J: TRBJ2-5; D: TRBD2; size: -; V: TRBV18
CDR3: CASSQDGAGGTDTQYF; DNA: TGTGCCAGCAGCCAAGATGGGGCAGGTGGGACAGATACGCAGTATTTT; J: TRBJ2-3; D: -; size: -; V: TRBV4-2
CDR3: CASSKGQSSGNTIYF; DNA: TGTGCCAGCTCAAAAGGACAGAGCTCTGGAAACACCATATATTTT; J: TRBJ1-3; D: -; size: once; V: TRBV18
CDR3: CASSLTGGTEAFF; DNA: TGTGCCAGCAGCTTAACGGGGGGCACTGAAGCTTTCTTT; J: TRBJ1-1; D: -; size: -; V: TRBV7-3
CDR3: CASSQVVSEQFF; DNA: TGTGCCAGCAGCCAAGTCGTGAGTGAGCAGTTCTTC; J: TRBJ2-1; D: -; size: -; V: TRBV3-1/TRBV3-2
CDR3: CASSISPAGELFF; DNA: TGTGCCAGTAGTATCTCCCCGGCCGGGGAGCTGTTTTTT; J: TRBJ2-2; D: -; size: -; V: TRBV19
CDR3: CASKTGGLDTQYF; DNA: TGCGCCAGCAAGACAGGGGGACTAGATACGCAGTATTTT; J: TRBJ2-3; D: TRBD1; size: -; V: TRBV10-2
CDR3: CASTGTTNYGYTF; DNA: TGTGCCAGTACAGGGACAACTAACTATGGCTACACCTTC; J: TRBJ1-2; D: -; size: -; V: TRBV19
CDR3: CASSSFSRAANTEAFF; DNA: TGTGCCAGCAGTTCTTTCTCTAGGGCAGCGAACACTGAAGCTTTCTTT; J: TRBJ1-1; D: -; size: -; V: TRBV6-2/TRBV6-3
CDR3: CASSLSRVDTEAFF; DNA: TGTGCCAGCAGCTTGTCCCGCGTTGACACTGAAGCTTTCTTT; J: TRBJ1-1; D: -; size: once; V: TRBV5-4
CDR3: CSVDRTGERAFF; DNA: TGCAGCGTGGACCGGACAGGGGAGAGGGCTTTCTTT; J: TRBJ1-1; D: TRBD1; size: -; V: TRBV29-1
CDR3: CSVTGTDAYEQYF; DNA: TGCAGCGTCACCGGGACTGACGCCTACGAGCAGTACTTC; J: TRBJ2-7; D: -; size: once; V: TRBV29-1
CDR3: CASSPTENRADTQYF; DNA: TGTGCCAGCAGCCCAACGGAAAATCGGGCAGATACGCAGTATTTT; J: TRBJ2-3; D: -; size: few; V: TRBV4-2
CDR3: CASSLAGGPPGTDTQYF; DNA: TGTGCCAGCAGCTTGGCGGGAGGGCCCCCGGGGACAGATACGCAGTATTTT; J: TRBJ2-3; D: TRBD2; size: -; V: TRBV7-3
CDR3: CASSYSDREGTAQHF; DNA: TGTGCCAGCAGTTACTCGGACAGGGAGGGTACAGCCCAGCATTTT; J: TRBJ1-5; D: TRBD1; size: -; V: TRBV6-2/TRBV6-3
CDR3: CASSPTGLAGVYEQYF; DNA: TGCGCCAGCAGCCCCACGGGACTAGCGGGGGTCTACGAGCAGTACTTC; J: TRBJ2-7; D: TRBD2; size: -; V: TRBV5-1
CDR3: CASKPYGNYEQYF; DNA: TGTGCCAGTAAACCCTATGGTAACTACGAGCAGTACTTC; J: TRBJ2-7; D: -; size: -; V: TRBV19
CDR3: CSAGEGGTGNTIYF; DNA: TGCAGCGCCGGGGAGGGGGGCACTGGAAACACCATATATTTT; J: TRBJ1-3; D: -; size: -; V: TRBV29-1
CDR3: CASSLDGVSGNTIYF; DNA: TGTGCCAGCAGCTTGGACGGGGTGTCCGGAAACACCATATATTTT; J: TRBJ1-3; D: -; size: -; V: TRBV5-4
CDR3: CASSLAVFGGQETQYF; DNA: TGCGCCAGCAGCTTGGCCGTATTTGGAGGCCAAGAGACCCAGTACTTC; J: TRBJ2-5; D: -; size: once; V: TRBV5-1
CDR3: CASSIDSSDRDEQFF; DNA: TGTGCCAGTAGTATAGATAGCTCGGACAGGGATGAGCAGTTCTTC; J: TRBJ2-1; D: TRBD1; size: -; V: TRBV19
CDR3: CASSPNGVNTEAFF; DNA: TGTGCCAGCAGCCCCAACGGGGTGAACACTGAAGCTTTCTTT; J: TRBJ1-1; D: -; size: -; V: TRBV9
CDR3: CASSYQTGNSDQPQHF; DNA: TGTGCCAGCAGTTACCAGACAGGAAATAGCGATCAGCCCCAGCATTTT; J: TRBJ1-5; D: -; size: -; V: TRBV6-2/TRBV6-3
CDR3: CASRRGTGDGYEQYF; DNA: TGTGCCAGCAGGAGAGGGACAGGGGATGGTTACGAGCAGTACTTC; J: TRBJ2-7; D: TRBD1; size: -; V: TRBV6-1
CDR3: CASSARFDTEAFF; DNA: TGTGCCAGCAGCGCTCGATTCGACACTGAAGCTTTCTTT; J: TRBJ1-1; D: -; size: -; V: TRBV11-2